What follows are 6 T cell receptor beta chains derived from one specimen sequenced in a study of cytomegalovirus exposure and HLA in healthy donors. PCR primers comprised 60 Vbeta and 13 Jbeta primers. The protocol was immunoSEQ multiplex PCR, while the TCRdb copy is restricted to in-frame clones and leaves out a portion. The sample lists 150,000 or so clones, 75% to 80% seen once, with 0.66% in the top ten. Input material: PBMCs. The receptors shown here come from a male donor in good health and CMV-seronegative.

The chain combines TRBV29-1 with TRBJ2-5; D remains unclear. The CDR3 contains 13 residues. The V end was cut by 4 bases, the J end by 5 bases, with 14 bases between. In germline, CDR1 is SQVTM, CDR2 ANQGSEA. CDR3 amino acids: CSVGFEDLETQYF. The CDR3 DNA reads as TGCAGCGTTGGTTTTGAGGATTTGGAGACCCAGTACTTC.

The rearrangement links TRBV6-5 to TRBJ1-6; 11 nucleotides match TRBD1. Per the germline V gene, CDR1 is MNHEY and CDR2 is SVGAGI. Trimming at V came to 6 bases and at J to 9 bases, leaving 4 bases not matched to a gene. This CDR3 has 14 amino acids. The CDR3 sequence: CASRPGTGGSPLHF. The CDR3, as DNA: TGTGCCAGCAGACCCGGGACAGGGGGTTCACCCCTCCACTTT.

This rearrangement joins TRBV6-6 to TRBJ2-5, with 7 bases aligning to TRBD1. The J segment lost 1 base and the V segment lost 2 bases, leaving 1 base of the junction unmatched. Germline lookup yields CDR1 MNHNY and CDR2 SVGAGI (reference sequence). CDR3 length: 14 residues. The CDR3 nucleotides read TGTGCCAGCAGTTACGGGGACAGCCAAGAGACCCAGTACTTC. As protein: CASSYGDSQETQYF.

The chain links TRBV30 to TRBJ1-5, with TRBD1 identical over 8 bases. V shed 4 bases and J 6 bases; nucleotides not matched to a gene: 5. Germline V lookup: CDR1 GTSNPN, CDR2 SVGIG (reference sequence). The CDR3 has 13 amino acids. DNA of the CDR3: TGTGCCTGGACAGGGGGCATGGGTCAGCCCCAGCATTTT. Translation gives CAWTGGMGQPQHF.

The chain joins TRBV19 to TRBJ2-3; 7 nucleotides align to TRBD1. V trimming: 5 bases; J trimming: 13 bases; junction bases outside the gene matches: 15. The CDR3 is 14 amino acids. Germline V lookup: CDR1 LNHDA, CDR2 SQIVND (reference sequence). CDR3 DNA sequence: TGTGCCAGTAGTGAAGGGACAGCGAACAGCGTGGAGTATTTT. Protein: CASSEGTANSVEYF.

The chain uses TRBV7-2 and TRBJ2-7, with TRBD1 as a possible D gene (5 bases). The V gene's germline CDR1 is SGHTA and CDR2 FQGNSA. This CDR3 has 17 amino acids. V lost 1 base to trimming and J lost 2 bases, with 18 bases between them. For the CDR3, the DNA is TGTGCCAGCAGCTTAGTGTCCAGGGTCCCGATAACCTACGAGCAGTACTTC. This sequence encodes CASSLVSRVPITYEQYF.